This T cell receptor beta chain was sequenced for a study of T cell repertoires in cytomegalovirus infection. About the research overall: CMV infection and matching HLA type were both indicated by public TCR beta signatures.

A remark on this clonotype: What it recognizes is unknown.

TCRdb reanalysed the reads using MiXCR and keeps one entry per CDR3 protein. The sample includes 57,000 or so distinct CDR3 sequences, around 30% of them seen just once. The specimen sequenced was PBMCs, sequenced either directly or after in vitro stimulation (not recorded which). This TCR came from a human donor in good health (CMV status not recorded). Some clones in this sample may be carry-over from other donors' samples.

Here the CDR3 DNA reads TGTGCCAGCAGTCCAGTCTCGCAGGGGGTCCGGTCAAATGAGCAGTACTTC. It is translated as CASSPVSQGVRSNEQYF. The chain joins TRBV28 to TRBJ2-1; 7 bases match TRBD1. Near its end, the DNA agrees better with TRBJ2-7, so the J call may be wrong. CDR3 length: 17 residues. The V gene's germline CDR1 is MDHEN and CDR2 SYDVKM.